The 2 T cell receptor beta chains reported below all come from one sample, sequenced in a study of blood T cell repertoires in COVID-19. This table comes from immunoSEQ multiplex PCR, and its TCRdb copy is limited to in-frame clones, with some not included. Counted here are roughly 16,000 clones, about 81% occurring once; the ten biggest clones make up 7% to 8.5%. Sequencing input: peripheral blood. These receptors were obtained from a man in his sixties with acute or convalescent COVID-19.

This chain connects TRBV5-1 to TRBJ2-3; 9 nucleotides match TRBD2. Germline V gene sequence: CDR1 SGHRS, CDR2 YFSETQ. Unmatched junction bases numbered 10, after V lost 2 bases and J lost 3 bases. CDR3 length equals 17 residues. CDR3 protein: CASSFSYSGGGTDTQYF. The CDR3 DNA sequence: TGCGCCAGCAGCTTTTCATATAGCGGGGGAGGGACAGATACGCAGTATTTT.

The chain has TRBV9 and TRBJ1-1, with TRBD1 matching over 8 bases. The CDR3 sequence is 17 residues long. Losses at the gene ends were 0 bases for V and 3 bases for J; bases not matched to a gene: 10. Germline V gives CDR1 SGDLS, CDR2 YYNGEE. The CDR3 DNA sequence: TGTGCCAGCAGCGTAGCTGAAAGGACAGGGAAGGACACTGAAGCTTTCTTT. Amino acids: CASSVAERTGKDTEAFF.